The entry below gives a single T cell receptor beta chain sequence along with its context. The antigen is not known. The data originate from a study of beta chain features in type 1 diabetes. Turning to the study itself: Sorted cells examined across all samples numbered around 100 million.

Expressed TCRB transcripts were sequenced after all isolated RNA was converted to cDNA. Clones were read by immunoSEQ multiplex PCR, and TCRdb kept only the in-frame ones, dropping some. The repertoire holds approximately 15,000 clones, with roughly 76% as singletons. Trimming took off 3 bases at V and 5 bases at J, with 15 bases between the two ends. This CDR3 is built from 15 residues. CD45RO/CCR7/CD25/CD127/CD95/CD27 separated CD4+ naive, central memory, regulatory and stem cell-like memory cells by sorting. Study-wide results and caveats: All four CD4+ subsets of Type 1 diabetes patients contained TCRB CDR3s that were moderately but significantly shorter. Short templates might get an advantage during PCR, and this would be equal in patients and controls.

This receptor was obtained from a woman aged 18 to 35 with type 1 diabetes. This sequence joins TRBV23-1 and TRBJ2-3; D is ambiguous. TRBV23-1 is an ORF, and what it does is uncertain. The sample taken for sequencing was stem cell memory CD4+ T cells from blood. The CDR3 DNA reads TGCGCCAGCAGTCAGGTTGTCCCAGCGAGAGATACGCAGTATTTT. Translated, it gives CASSQVVPARDTQYF.